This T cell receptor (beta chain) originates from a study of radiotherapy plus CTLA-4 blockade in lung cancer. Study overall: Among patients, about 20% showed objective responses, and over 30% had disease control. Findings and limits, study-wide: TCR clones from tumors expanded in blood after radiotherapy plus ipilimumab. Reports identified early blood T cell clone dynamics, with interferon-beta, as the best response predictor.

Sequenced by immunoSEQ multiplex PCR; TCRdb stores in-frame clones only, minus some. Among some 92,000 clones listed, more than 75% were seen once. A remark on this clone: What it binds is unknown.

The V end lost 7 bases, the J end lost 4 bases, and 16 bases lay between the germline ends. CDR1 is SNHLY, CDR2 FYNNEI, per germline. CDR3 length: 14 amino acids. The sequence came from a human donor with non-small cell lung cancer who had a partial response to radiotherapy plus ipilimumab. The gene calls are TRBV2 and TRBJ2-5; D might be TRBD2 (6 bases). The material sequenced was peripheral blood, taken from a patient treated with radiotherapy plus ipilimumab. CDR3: CASTRWRGPETQYF. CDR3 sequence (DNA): TGTGCCAGCACCAGATGGAGGGGTCCAGAGACCCAGTACTTC.